This T cell receptor (beta chain) is from a study of response to subunit inactivated influenza vaccine. Study-wide results and caveats: Authors suggested each seasonal flu vaccination may recruit only limited numbers of new T cells.

About this clonotype itself: Its antigen is as yet unknown.

TCRdb re-analysed the RT-PCR reads in MiXCR, keeping a single row per CDR3 protein. This sample has approximately 290,000 distinct CDR3 sequences, with 22% found just once. The receptor comes from a man between 50 and 75 years old who received an inactivated influenza vaccine. The specimen comprised PBMCs from blood, sampled 21 months after vaccination.

The CDR3 here is CSVEVLAATYEQYF. The CDR3 bases are TGCAGCGTTGAAGTATTAGCGGCAACCTACGAGCAGTACTTC. This sequence joins TRBV29-1 and TRBJ2-7, with D possibly being TRBD2 (6 bases). CDR1 and CDR2 from the germline V gene are SQVTM and ANQGSEA. Trimming took 1 base from V and 2 from J, leaving 12 bases between them. The CDR3 has 14 amino acids.